The source of this T cell receptor beta chain is a study of cytomegalovirus exposure and HLA in healthy donors. Study observations and caveats: About 87% or about 30% of the time was how often most TCR beta V segments were productive, according to an earlier analysis. CMV serostatus was the sole immune exposure information available. Common viral pathogens seemed, in a later analysis, to connect with several of the most significant clusters.

This PCR relied on a set of 60 Vbeta primers and 13 Jbeta primers. TCRdb's table, derived via immunoSEQ multiplex PCR, lists solely in-frame clones and lacks some. The sample has fewer than 250,000 clones, about 88% seen once. Trimming removed 1 base from V and 7 bases from J; junction bases left unmatched: 3. This CDR3 is 14 amino acids long. The germline CDR1 and CDR2 sequences are SGHVS and FQNEAQ. Concerning this clone: Its specificity is unknown.

The sequenced sample consisted of PBMCs. This sequence was found in a woman under 30 in good health and CMV-seronegative. J is TRBJ2-2 and V is TRBV7-8; 7 positions agree with TRBD1. The CDR3 is CASSLGGDSGELFF. CDR3 sequence (DNA): TGTGCCAGCAGCTTAGGAGGGGACAGCGGGGAGCTGTTTTTT.